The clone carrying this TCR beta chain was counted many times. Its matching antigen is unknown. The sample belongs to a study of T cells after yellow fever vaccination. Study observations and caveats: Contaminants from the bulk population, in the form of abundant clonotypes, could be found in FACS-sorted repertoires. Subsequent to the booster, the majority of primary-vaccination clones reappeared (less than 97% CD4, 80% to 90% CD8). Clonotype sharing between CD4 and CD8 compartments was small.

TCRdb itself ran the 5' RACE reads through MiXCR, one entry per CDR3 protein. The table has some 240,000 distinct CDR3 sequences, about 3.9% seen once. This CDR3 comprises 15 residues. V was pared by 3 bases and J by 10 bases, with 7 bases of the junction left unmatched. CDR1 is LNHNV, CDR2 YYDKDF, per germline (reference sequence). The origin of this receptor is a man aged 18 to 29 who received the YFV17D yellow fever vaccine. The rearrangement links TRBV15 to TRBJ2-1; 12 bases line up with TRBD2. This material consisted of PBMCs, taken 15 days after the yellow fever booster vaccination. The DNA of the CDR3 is TGTGCCACCAGCAGGCTAGCGGGGGGGCTTCAGGAGCAGTTCTTC. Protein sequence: CATSRLAGGLQEQFF.